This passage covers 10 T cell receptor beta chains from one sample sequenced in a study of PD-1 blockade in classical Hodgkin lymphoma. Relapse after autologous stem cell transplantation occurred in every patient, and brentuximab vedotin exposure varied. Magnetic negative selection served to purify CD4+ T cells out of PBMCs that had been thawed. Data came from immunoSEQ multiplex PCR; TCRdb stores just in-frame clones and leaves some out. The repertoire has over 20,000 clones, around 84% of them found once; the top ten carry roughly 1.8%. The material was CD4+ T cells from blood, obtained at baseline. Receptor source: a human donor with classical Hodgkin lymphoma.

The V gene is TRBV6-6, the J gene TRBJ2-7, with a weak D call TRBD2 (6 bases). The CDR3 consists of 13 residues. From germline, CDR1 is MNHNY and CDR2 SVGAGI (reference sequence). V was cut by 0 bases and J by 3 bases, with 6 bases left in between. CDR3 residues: CASSYSGLYEQYF. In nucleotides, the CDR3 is TGTGCCAGCAGTTACTCGGGACTCTACGAGCAGTACTTC.

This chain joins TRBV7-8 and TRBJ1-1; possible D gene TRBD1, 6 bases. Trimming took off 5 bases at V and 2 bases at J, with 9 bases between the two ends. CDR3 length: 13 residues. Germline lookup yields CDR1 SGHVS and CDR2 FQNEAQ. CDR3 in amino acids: CASSKQGNTEAFF. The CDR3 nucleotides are TGTGCCAGCAGCAAACAGGGAAACACTGAAGCTTTCTTT.

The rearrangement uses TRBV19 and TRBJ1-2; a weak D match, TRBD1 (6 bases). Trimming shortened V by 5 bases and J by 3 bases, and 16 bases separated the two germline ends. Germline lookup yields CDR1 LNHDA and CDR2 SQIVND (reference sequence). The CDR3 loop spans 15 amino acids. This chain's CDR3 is CASSPWTEDYYGYTF. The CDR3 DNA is TGTGCCAGTAGTCCCTGGACAGAGGATTACTATGGCTACACCTTC.

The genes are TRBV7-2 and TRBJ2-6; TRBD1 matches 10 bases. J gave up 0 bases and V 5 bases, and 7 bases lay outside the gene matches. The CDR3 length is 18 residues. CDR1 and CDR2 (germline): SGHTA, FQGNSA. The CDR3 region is CASSTSGQGPSGANVLTF. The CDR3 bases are TGTGCCAGCAGCACGTCGGGACAGGGGCCCTCTGGGGCCAACGTCCTGACTTTC.

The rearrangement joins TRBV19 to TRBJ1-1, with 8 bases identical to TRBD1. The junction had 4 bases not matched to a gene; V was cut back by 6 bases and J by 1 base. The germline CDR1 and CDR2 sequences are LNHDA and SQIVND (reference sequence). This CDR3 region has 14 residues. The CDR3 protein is CASSEQGGNTEAFF. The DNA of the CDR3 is TGTGCCAGTAGCGAACAGGGGGGGAACACTGAAGCTTTCTTT.

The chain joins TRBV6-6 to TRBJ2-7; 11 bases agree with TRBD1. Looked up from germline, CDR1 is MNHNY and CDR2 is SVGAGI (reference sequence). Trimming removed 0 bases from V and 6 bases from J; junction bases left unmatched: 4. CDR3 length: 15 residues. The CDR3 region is CASSYSPGQGVEQYF. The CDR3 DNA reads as TGTGCCAGCAGTTACTCTCCGGGACAGGGGGTCGAGCAGTACTTC.

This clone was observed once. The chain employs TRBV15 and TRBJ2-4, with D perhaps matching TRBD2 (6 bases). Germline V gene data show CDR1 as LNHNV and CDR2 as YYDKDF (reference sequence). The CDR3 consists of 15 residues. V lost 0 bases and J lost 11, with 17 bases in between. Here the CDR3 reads CATSRDFGGGGVQYF. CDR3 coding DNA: TGTGCCACCAGCAGAGATTTTGGGGGAGGCGGGGTTCAGTACTTC. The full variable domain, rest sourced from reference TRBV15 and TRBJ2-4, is DAMVIQNPRYQVTQFGKPVTLSCSQTLNHNVMYWYQQKSSQAPKLLFHYYDKDFNNEADTPDNFQSRRPNTSFCFLDIRSPGLGDTAMYLCATSRDFGGGGVQYFGAGTRLSVL.

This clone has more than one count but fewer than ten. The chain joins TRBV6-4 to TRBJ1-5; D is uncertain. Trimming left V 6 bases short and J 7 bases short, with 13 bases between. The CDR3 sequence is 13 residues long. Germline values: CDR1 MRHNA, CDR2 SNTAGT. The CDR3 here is CASSREVGQPQHF. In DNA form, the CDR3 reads TGTGCCAGCAGCCGGGAGGTTGGGCAGCCCCAGCATTTT.

CDR3 protein: CASRPTGNYGYTF. CDR3 DNA: TGTGCCAGCAGGCCGACAGGCAACTATGGCTACACCTTC. V is TRBV28 and J is TRBJ1-2; a possible D gene is TRBD1 (6 bases). Germline loops: CDR1 MDHEN, CDR2 SYDVKM. The length of the CDR3 is 13 residues. V shed 6 bases and J shed 2 bases, with 10 bases lying between them.

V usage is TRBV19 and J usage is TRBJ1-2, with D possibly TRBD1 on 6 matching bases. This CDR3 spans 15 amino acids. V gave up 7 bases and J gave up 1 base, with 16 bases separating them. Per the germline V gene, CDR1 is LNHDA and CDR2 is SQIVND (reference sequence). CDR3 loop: CASNLAGTFNYGYTF. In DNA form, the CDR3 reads TGTGCCAGTAACCTCGCCGGGACATTTAACTATGGCTACACCTTC.